The 14 T cell receptor beta chains presented below share a single source sample, sequenced in a study of post-analysis software for immune sequencing data. Study-wide results and limits: Roughly 5 TRBV segments, TRBV5-6, TRBV5-1 and TRBV20-1 among them, were found more frequent in patients than controls.

The antigens of these receptors remain unknown. Included in the TCR beta cDNA libraries were unique molecular identifiers. TCRdb reanalysed the PCR reads using MiXCR and keeps one entry per CDR3 protein. This sample has roughly 700,000 distinct CDR3 sequences, with about 32% found just once. Sequenced sample: blood. The receptors derive from a girl aged 5 to 17 with multiple sclerosis.

This clonotype was counted many times. A much larger clone lies one base from this, so it may be a read error. The chain employs TRBV5-6 and TRBJ2-1, with 9 bases lining up with TRBD2. Trimming took 0 bases from V and 7 from J; bases not matched to a gene: 8. The germline V gene has CDR1 SGHDT and CDR2 YYEEEE. The CDR3 is 16 residues long. The CDR3 nucleotides are TGTGCCAGCAGCTTGGTCTGGCTAGCGGGACGGAATGAGCAGTTCTTC. The encoded protein is CASSLVWLAGRNEQFF.

J is TRBJ2-1 and V is TRBV6-1; D not certain. Germline V gene sequence: CDR1 MNHNS, CDR2 SASEGT. The CDR3 sequence is 15 residues long. Trimming cost V 6 bases and J 1 base, with 13 bases left between them. CDR3 region: CASRNYGTSYNEQFF. The CDR3 DNA follows: TGTGCCAGCAGGAATTACGGAACTTCCTACAATGAGCAGTTCTTC.

V gene TRBV29-1 combines with J gene TRBJ2-1, with D possibly TRBD2 on 5 matching bases. Germline CDR1 and CDR2: SQVTM and ANQGSEA. The V end was cut by 7 bases, the J end by 5 bases, with 9 bases between. CDR3 length: 11 residues. CDR3 region: CSAGADNEQFF. DNA for the CDR3: TGCAGCGCTGGAGCGGACAATGAGCAGTTCTTC.

The chain links TRBV7-9 to TRBJ1-1; no definite D call. The CDR3 sequence is 17 residues long. Trimming pared 5 bases from V and 0 bases from J, leaving 19 bases between. Germline values: CDR1 SEHNR, CDR2 FQNEAQ (reference sequence). The chain's CDR3 is CASSPTTRFRMNTEAFF. CDR3 DNA sequence: TGTGCCAGCAGCCCGACCACGAGATTTCGGATGAACACTGAAGCTTTCTTT.

Notes on this clonotype: At one end, the junction sequence differs from germline, possibly due to a read error. The genes are TRBV20-1 and TRBJ2-7; 9 bases are a match to TRBD2. The CDR3 has 16 amino acids. The germline CDR1 and CDR2 sequences are DFQATT and SNEGSKA (reference sequence). The CDR3 loop reads CGARDIWTSEDYEQYF. The CDR3 nucleotides read TGCGGTGCTAGAGATATATGGACTAGCGAGGACTACGAGCAGTACTTC.

This sequence joins TRBV6-6 and TRBJ2-1; the D is unclear. Germline loops: CDR1 MNHNY, CDR2 SVGAGI (reference sequence). The CDR3 totals 14 residues. The V and J ends lost 4 bases and 9 bases respectively, with 16 bases between them. CDR3: CASSSLGVGAEQFF. The CDR3 nucleotides read TGTGCCAGCAGTTCTCTTGGTGTTGGTGCTGAGCAGTTCTTC.

This clonotype occurred a few times. The chain joins TRBV12-3 or TRBV12-4 to TRBJ1-1, with a possible D match to TRBD1 (6 bases). V lost 1 base and J 6 bases, leaving 15 bases between the germline ends. This CDR3 is 15 amino acids long. The CDR3 protein is CASSLVQGMGAEAFF. The CDR3 nucleotides read TGTGCCAGCAGTTTAGTCCAGGGGATGGGCGCTGAAGCTTTCTTT.

V gene TRBV12-3 or TRBV12-4 combines with J gene TRBJ1-2, with D possibly matching TRBD1 (5 bases). The CDR3 loop spans 15 amino acids. The ends were cut back, 3 bases at V and 4 bases at J, with 15 bases in the middle. CDR3 bases: TGTGCCAGCAGTTTCGGGTCTGGAGGGGTCTATGGCTACACCTTC. Its protein is CASSFGSGGVYGYTF.

The chain is built from TRBV20-1 and TRBJ2-7; 15 nucleotides match TRBD2. The V gene's germline CDR1 is DFQATT and CDR2 SNEGSKA (reference sequence). CDR3 length: 15 amino acids. The V gene end was trimmed by 5 bases and the J gene end by 5 bases; junction bases not matched to a gene: 7. CDR3: CSAQGLAGGYHEQYF. CDR3 in DNA: TGCAGTGCTCAAGGACTAGCGGGAGGGTACCACGAGCAGTACTTC.

This clonotype was seen repeatedly, ten times or more. This chain links TRBV5-1 with TRBJ2-1, with 7 positions matching TRBD1. In germline, CDR1 is SGHRS, CDR2 YFSETQ. V shed 7 bases and J 5 bases; nucleotides not matched to a gene: 6. The CDR3 sequence is 13 residues long. CDR3 DNA sequence: TGCGCCAGCGGGGGACAGATCCACAATGAGCAGTTCTTC. Amino acid sequence: CASGGQIHNEQFF. The full variable domain, in which reference TRBV5-1 and TRBJ2-1 provide the parts outside the CDR3, is KAGVTQTPRYLIKTRGQQVTLSCSPISGHRSVSWYQQTPGQGLQFLFEYFSETQRNKGNFPGRFSGRQFSNSRSEMNVSTLELGDSALYLCASGGQIHNEQFFGPGTRLTVL.

There are a few counts of this clonotype. The rearrangement uses TRBV27 and TRBJ2-7; 9 nucleotides line up with TRBD2. This CDR3 is built from 16 residues. The V gene's germline CDR1 is MNHEY and CDR2 SMNVEV (reference sequence). Losses at the gene ends were 5 bases for V and 0 bases for J; bases not matched to a gene: 8. CDR3 nucleotides: TGTGCCAGCAGTAGAGTAGCGGGAGCGGGCTCCTACGAGCAGTACTTC. It yields the protein CASSRVAGAGSYEQYF.

CDR3 bases: TGTGCCAGCATGGCTAGCGGGGGCCCCCGGCGGCCAGATACGCAGTATTTT. Translating it yields CASMASGGPRRPDTQYF. The chain recombines TRBV2 with TRBJ2-3; 10 bases align to TRBD2. The CDR3 loop spans 17 amino acids. V was pared by 7 bases and J by 4 bases, with 14 bases of the junction left unmatched. Per germline, CDR1 SNHLY and CDR2 FYNNEI. Together with reference TRBV2 and TRBJ2-3, the CDR3 gives the full variable domain: EPEVTQTPSHQVTQMGQEVILRCVPISNHLYFYWYRQILGQKVEFLVSFYNNEISEKSEIFDDQFSVERPDGSNFTLKIRSTKLEDSAMYFCASMASGGPRRPDTQYFGPGTRLTVL.

The chain employs TRBV5-1 and TRBJ2-7; D tentatively reads TRBD1 or TRBD2 (5 bases each). The CDR3 runs to 16 residues. CDR1 and CDR2 from the germline V gene are SGHRS and YFSETQ. The V end lost 0 bases, the J end lost 0 bases, and 13 bases lay between the germline ends. CDR3 region: CASSLDGAGTSYEQYF. CDR3 nucleotides: TGCGCCAGCAGCTTGGATGGGGCAGGGACCTCCTACGAGCAGTACTTC.

This clonotype turned up a few times. The chain is built from TRBV6-2 or TRBV6-3 and TRBJ1-2, with 7 bases that match TRBD1. V dropped 10 bases and J dropped 4; count of bases not matched to a gene: 15. Germline values: CDR1 MNHEY, CDR2 SVGEGT. The CDR3 totals 15 residues. The CDR3 DNA sequence: TGTGCCACCGACAGGGTGAGCGTCCGAGGCTATGGCTACACCTTC. It specifies CATDRVSVRGYGYTF.